This T cell receptor (beta chain) originates from a study of response to subunit inactivated influenza vaccine. Findings and limits, study-wide: Few additional T cells are recruited per seasonal influenza vaccination, authors suggested.

Trimming took 0 bases from V and 8 from J; bases not matched to a gene: 9. From germline, CDR1 is DFQATT and CDR2 SNEGSKA (reference sequence). This CDR3 comprises 15 residues. Each CDR3 protein is one row after TCRdb ran MiXCR on the RT-PCR reads. The sample holds hundreds of thousands of distinct CDR3 sequences, around 18% seen once. The table lists this clonotype with a few counts. Its matching antigen is unknown. This chain connects TRBV20-1 to TRBJ2-1; 8 bases line up with TRBD1. This specimen consisted of PBMCs from blood, obtained about 5 days after vaccination. The clonotype originates from a man aged 50-59 years who received an inactivated influenza vaccine. This CDR3 reads CSARDSYRGFYEQFF. In DNA form, the CDR3 reads TGCAGTGCTAGAGACTCTTACAGGGGGTTCTATGAGCAGTTCTTC.